These T cell receptor beta chains were read from a single sample in a study of blood T cell repertoires in COVID-19. Clones were read by immunoSEQ multiplex PCR, and TCRdb kept only the in-frame ones, dropping some. The repertoire holds around 170,000 clones, with around 83% as singletons. Sequencing was performed on peripheral blood. Every receptor here comes from a human donor in a cohort sampled during active COVID-19. Each CDR3 is given with its conserved first and last residue. D genes are given only for firm matches. Some rows have no size entry. The others give once, few or many, or a class for an expanded clone.

V gene	clone size	J gene	D gene	CDR3 protein	CDR3 DNA
TRBV4-3	-	TRBJ2-1	-	CASSQERSSGEQFF	TGCGCCAGCAGCCAAGAGAGGAGCTCGGGTGAGCAGTTCTTC
TRBV7-6	-	TRBJ2-7	TRBD1	CASSLGGQGGPYEQYF	TGTGCCAGCAGCTTAGGCGGACAGGGCGGGCCCTACGAGCAGTACTTC
TRBV5-5	once	TRBJ1-1	TRBD1	CASSLWDSANTEAFF	TGTGCCAGCAGCTTGTGGGACAGCGCGAACACTGAAGCTTTCTTT
TRBV9	-	TRBJ1-4	TRBD1	CASSSDRGREKLFF	TGTGCCAGCAGCAGCGACAGGGGTCGCGAAAAACTGTTTTTT
TRBV10-3	-	TRBJ2-2	-	CAISDGSTGELFF	TGTGCCATCAGTGATGGGAGCACCGGGGAGCTGTTTTTT
TRBV6-1	-	TRBJ2-1	TRBD2	CASSELGGAYNEQFF	TGTGCCAGCAGTGAATTGGGGGGGGCCTACAATGAGCAGTTCTTC
TRBV11-1	-	TRBJ2-7	-	CASSFPDGKYEQYF	TGTGCCAGCAGCTTCCCGGACGGGAAATACGAGCAGTACTTC
TRBV3-1/TRBV3-2	-	TRBJ2-7	-	CASSQSGYEQYF	TGTGCCAGCAGCCAATCAGGCTACGAGCAGTACTTC
TRBV3-1/TRBV3-2	-	TRBJ1-2	TRBD1	CASSLRDRGNYGYTF	TGTGCCAGCAGCCTTAGGGACAGGGGAAACTATGGCTACACCTTC
TRBV7-8	once	TRBJ1-1	-	CASSFTPGEAFF	TGTGCCAGCAGCTTCACCCCGGGTGAAGCTTTCTTT
TRBV19	-	TRBJ2-7	TRBD1	CASSMGDRGPYEQYF	TGTGCCAGTAGTATGGGGGACAGGGGCCCCTACGAGCAGTACTTC
TRBV28	-	TRBJ1-5	-	CASSLLLKYQPQHF	TGTGCCAGCAGTTTATTGTTAAAATATCAGCCCCAGCATTTT
TRBV7-9	-	TRBJ2-1	TRBD2	CASSLGSGGAIDEQFF	TGTGCCAGCAGCTTAGGTAGCGGGGGGGCCATCGATGAGCAGTTCTTC
TRBV29-1	few	TRBJ2-7	TRBD2	CSAMSGGSSYEQYF	TGCAGCGCCATGAGCGGGGGAAGCTCCTACGAGCAGTACTTC
TRBV2	-	TRBJ2-7	TRBD1	CASSEAGTVDYEQYF	TGTGCCAGCAGTGAAGCGGGGACAGTAGACTACGAGCAGTACTTC